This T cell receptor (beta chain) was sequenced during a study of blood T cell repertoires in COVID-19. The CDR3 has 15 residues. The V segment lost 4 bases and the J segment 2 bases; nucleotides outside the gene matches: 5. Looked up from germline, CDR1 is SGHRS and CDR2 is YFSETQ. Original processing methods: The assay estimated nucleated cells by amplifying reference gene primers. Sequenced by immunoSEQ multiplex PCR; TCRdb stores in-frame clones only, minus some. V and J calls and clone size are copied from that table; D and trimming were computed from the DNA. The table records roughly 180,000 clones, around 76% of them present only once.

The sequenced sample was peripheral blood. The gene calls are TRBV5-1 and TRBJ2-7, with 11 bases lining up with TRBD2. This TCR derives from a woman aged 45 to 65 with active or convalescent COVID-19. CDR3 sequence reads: CASSMVSGGAYEQYF. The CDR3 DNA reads TGCGCCAGCAGCATGGTTAGCGGGGGGGCCTACGAGCAGTACTTC.